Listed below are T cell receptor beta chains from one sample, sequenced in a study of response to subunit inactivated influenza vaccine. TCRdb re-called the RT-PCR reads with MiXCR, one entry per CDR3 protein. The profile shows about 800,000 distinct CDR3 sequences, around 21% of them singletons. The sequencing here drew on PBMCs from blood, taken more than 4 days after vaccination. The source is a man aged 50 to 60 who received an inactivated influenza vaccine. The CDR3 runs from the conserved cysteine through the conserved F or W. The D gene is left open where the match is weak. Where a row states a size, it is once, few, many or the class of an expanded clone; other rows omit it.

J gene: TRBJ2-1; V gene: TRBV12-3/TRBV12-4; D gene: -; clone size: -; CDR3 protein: CASSPGLGANPYNEQFF; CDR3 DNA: TGTGCCAGCAGCCCCGGCCTCGGAGCTAACCCCTACAATGAGCAGTTCTTC
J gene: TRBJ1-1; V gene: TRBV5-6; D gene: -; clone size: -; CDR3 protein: CASSLLRGRFSSEAFF; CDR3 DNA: TGTGCCAGCAGCTTGCTCCGGGGGCGGTTTAGTTCTGAAGCTTTCTTT
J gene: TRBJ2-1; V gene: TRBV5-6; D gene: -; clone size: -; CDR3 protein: CASSLDLGSLGEQFF; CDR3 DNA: TGTGCCAGCAGCTTGGATCTAGGGTCATTAGGAGAGCAGTTCTTC
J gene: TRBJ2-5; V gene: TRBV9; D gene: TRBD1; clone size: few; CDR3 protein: CASSVTPGTEQETQYF; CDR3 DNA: TGTGCCAGCAGCGTCACCCCGGGGACAGAACAAGAGACCCAGTACTTC
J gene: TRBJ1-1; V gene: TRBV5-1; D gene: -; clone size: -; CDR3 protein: CASSKGVNTEAFF; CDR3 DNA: TGCGCCAGCAGCAAGGGGGTGAACACTGAAGCTTTCTTT
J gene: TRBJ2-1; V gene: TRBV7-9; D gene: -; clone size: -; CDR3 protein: CASLSEYNEQFF; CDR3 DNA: TGTGCCAGCTTGTCGGAATACAATGAGCAGTTCTTC
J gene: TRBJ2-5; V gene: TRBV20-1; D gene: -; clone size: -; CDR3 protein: CSTNEGARETQYF; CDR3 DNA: TGCAGTACTAACGAAGGGGCGAGGGAGACCCAGTACTTC
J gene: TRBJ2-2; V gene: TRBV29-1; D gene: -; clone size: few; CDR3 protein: CSGAIAGELFF; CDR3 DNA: TGCAGCGGGGCAATAGCCGGGGAGCTGTTTTTT
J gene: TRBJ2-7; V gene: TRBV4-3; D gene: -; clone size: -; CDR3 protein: CASSQDLNSYEQYF; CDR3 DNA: TGCGCCAGCAGCCAAGATCTGAACTCCTACGAGCAGTACTTC
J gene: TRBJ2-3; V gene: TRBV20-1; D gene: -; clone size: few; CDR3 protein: CSADTSTDTQYF; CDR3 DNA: TGCAGTGCTGACACTAGCACAGATACGCAGTATTTT
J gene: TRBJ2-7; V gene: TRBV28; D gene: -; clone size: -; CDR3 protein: CASRMQQVPTYEQYF; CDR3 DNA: TGTGCCAGCAGAATGCAACAGGTTCCCACCTACGAGCAGTACTTC
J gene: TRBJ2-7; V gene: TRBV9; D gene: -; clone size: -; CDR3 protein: CASSVVPGRGSEQYF; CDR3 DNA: TGTGCCAGCAGCGTAGTACCTGGCAGGGGTTCCGAGCAGTACTTC
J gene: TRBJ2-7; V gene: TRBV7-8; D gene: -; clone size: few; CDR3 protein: CASSLGGIPYEQYF; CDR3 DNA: TGTGCCAGCAGCTTAGGCGGGATCCCCTACGAGCAGTACTTC
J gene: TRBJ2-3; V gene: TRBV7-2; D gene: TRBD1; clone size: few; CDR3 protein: CASSSRTGKIDTQYF; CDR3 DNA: TGTGCCAGCAGCTCCAGGACAGGGAAGATAGATACGCAGTATTTT
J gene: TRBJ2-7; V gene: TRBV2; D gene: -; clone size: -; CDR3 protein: CASSPGSYYEQYF; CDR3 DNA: TGTGCCAGCAGCCCCGGCTCGTACTACGAGCAGTACTTC
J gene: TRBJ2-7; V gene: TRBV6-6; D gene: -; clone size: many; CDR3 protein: CASSSQGPLEQYF; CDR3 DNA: TGTGCCAGCAGTTCGCAGGGTCCTCTCGAGCAGTACTTC
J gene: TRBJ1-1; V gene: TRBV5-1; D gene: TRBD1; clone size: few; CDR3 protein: CASSVTGGVTEAFF; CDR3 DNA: TGCGCCAGCAGCGTAACAGGGGGCGTCACTGAAGCTTTCTTT
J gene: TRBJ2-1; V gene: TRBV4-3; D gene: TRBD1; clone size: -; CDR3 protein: CASSQDGGNRGSSYNEQFF; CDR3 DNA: TGCGCCAGCAGCCAAGATGGTGGGAACAGGGGGAGCTCCTACAATGAGCAGTTCTTC
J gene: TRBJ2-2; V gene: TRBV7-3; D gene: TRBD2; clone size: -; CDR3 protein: CASSLELAGGELFF; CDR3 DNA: TGTGCCAGCAGCTTAGAACTAGCGGGCGGGGAGCTGTTTTTT
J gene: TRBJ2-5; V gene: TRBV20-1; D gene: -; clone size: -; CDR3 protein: CSARVAAGSQETQYF; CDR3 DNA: TGCAGTGCTAGAGTGGCGGCGGGGTCCCAAGAGACCCAGTACTTC
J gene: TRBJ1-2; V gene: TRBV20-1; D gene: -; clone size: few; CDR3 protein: CSASGGIPKNYGYTF; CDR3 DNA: TGCAGTGCTAGCGGGGGCATTCCGAAAAACTATGGCTACACCTTC
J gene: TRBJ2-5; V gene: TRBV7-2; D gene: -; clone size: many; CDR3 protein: CASSSRVGETQYF; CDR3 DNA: TGTGCCAGCAGCTCCAGGGTTGGCGAGACCCAGTACTTC